Included here is one TCR beta chain sequence, with context. Its antigen is unidentified. The data stem from a study of shared clonotypes between healthy human individuals. Background on the study: There were three CD4 naive, three CD4 memory, two CD8 naive and one CD8 memory plates per donor.

An even split of each subset's genomic DNA across several immunoSEQ plates was performed. TCRdb's table, derived via immunoSEQ multiplex PCR, lists solely in-frame clones and lacks some. The repertoire holds over 2 million clones, roughly 94% seen once, with 0.1% to 0.15% in the top ten. Overall study results and limits: The represented genetic and exposure-history diversity was limited by the small number of donors. Naive subsets generally had larger estimated richness than memory subsets.

V dropped 9 bases and J dropped 7; count of bases not matched to a gene: 12. Germline CDR1 reads SNHLY; CDR2 reads FYNNEI. The CDR3 loop spans 14 amino acids. The TCR comes from a man younger than 30 in good health. The chain employs TRBV2 and TRBJ2-1, with 7 nucleotides matching TRBD2. The sequencing input was naive CD4+ T cells sorted from blood. Regarding subset: CD45RA+ positively selected. CDR3 in amino acids: CARKRDLVANEQFF. In nucleotides, the CDR3 is TGTGCCAGAAAGCGGGATTTGGTTGCAAATGAGCAGTTCTTC.